These T cell receptor beta chains were read from a single sample in a study of T cell changes during pregnancy in multiple sclerosis. Assay: immunoSEQ multiplex PCR; the TCRdb copy retains only in-frame clones and omits some. The table has roughly 55,000 clones, around 92% seen once. The sample here was CD4+ T cells from peripheral blood mononuclear cells, taken after pregnancy. The receptor source for this set is a female donor in good health, enrolled as a control in a pregnancy study. Each CDR3 is given with its conserved first and last residue. D genes are given only for firm matches. Size is omitted from some rows. Given values are once, few, many or a class for expanded clones.

cdr3_nt cdr3_aa v_call d_call j_call clone_size
TGTGCCAGCAGCCCGGGACTCGTGAAGCAGTTCTTC CASSPGLVKQFF TRBV7-9 - TRBJ2-1 -
TGTGCCAGCAGCCGAGTTGGACAGGGGAACACTGAAGCTTTCTTT CASSRVGQGNTEAFF TRBV6-5 TRBD1 TRBJ1-1 -
TGTGCCAGCACGGGACAGGGGGCCTCGAACACTGAAGCTTTCTTT CASTGQGASNTEAFF TRBV18 TRBD1 TRBJ1-1 -
TGCGCCAGCAGCCAAGGGGAAGGACAACGGAACACTGAAGCTTTCTTT CASSQGEGQRNTEAFF TRBV4-1 - TRBJ1-1 -
TGTGCCAGTAGCACGTACCCAGCTGAAGCTTTCTTT CASSTYPAEAFF TRBV19 - TRBJ1-1 -
TGTGCCTGGAGTGTCTTCCCCCCTAGCGGGGGCCGCCAGGATACGCAGTATTTT CAWSVFPPSGGRQDTQYF TRBV30 TRBD2 TRBJ2-3 -
TGTGCCAGCTCACCCCAGGAGGTCGGCACAGATACGCAGTATTTT CASSPQEVGTDTQYF TRBV18 - TRBJ2-3 -
TGTGCCAGCAGCTTGTCGTGGCAGGGGACGTATGGCTACACCTTC CASSLSWQGTYGYTF TRBV5-5 - TRBJ1-2 -
TGTGCCAGCACCTTCCCGGGGAACACTGAAGCTTTCTTT CASTFPGNTEAFF TRBV28 - TRBJ1-1 -
TGTGCCAGCAGCTTGGCAACAGGGTCTTCCTACAATGAGCAGTTCTTC CASSLATGSSYNEQFF TRBV5-5 - TRBJ2-1 once
TGTGCCAGCAGTAGGGGACAGACAGGGATTTCACCCCTCCACTTT CASSRGQTGISPLHF TRBV28 TRBD1 TRBJ1-6 once
TGTGCCAGCAGCCCACGGGATGGAGGAACCTACGAGCAGTACTTC CASSPRDGGTYEQYF TRBV9 - TRBJ2-7 -
TGTGCCAGCAGCAACCTACAGGACAGGGGAAGGGAGACCCAGTACTTC CASSNLQDRGRETQYF TRBV21-1 - TRBJ2-5 -
TGTGCCAGCAGCTTAGGCCAGGTTAACACCGGGGAGCTGTTTTTT CASSLGQVNTGELFF TRBV7-8 - TRBJ2-2 -
TGTGCCAGCTCTGGTGGGGCTACAGATACGCAGTATTTT CASSGGATDTQYF TRBV5-5 - TRBJ2-3 -
TGTGCCAGCAGCCTGACAGGGATGAACACTGAAGCTTTCTTT CASSLTGMNTEAFF TRBV6-6 TRBD1 TRBJ1-1 once
TGTGCCAGCAGCTCTCCTCAGAAGACTAATGAAAAACTGTTTTTT CASSSPQKTNEKLFF TRBV5-6 - TRBJ1-4 -
TGTGCCAGTAGTAGACAGGGGCCGAATTATAATTCACCCCTCCACTTT CASSRQGPNYNSPLHF TRBV19 TRBD1 TRBJ1-6 -